This TCR beta chain emerged from a study of cytomegalovirus exposure and HLA in healthy donors. Findings and caveats of the study: Analysis performed later found roughly 18,000 TCR beta sequences associated with HLA alleles at 0.05 false discovery rate. Earlier results showed most TCR beta V segments being productive about 87% or about 30% of the time.

The PCR contained 60 Vbeta and 13 Jbeta primers. Sequencing used immunoSEQ multiplex PCR; TCRdb keeps in-frame clones, though not all of them. This table has some 250,000 clones, approximately 82% appearing once. It was healthy bone marrow donors who served as donors. The CDR3 extends over 14 amino acids. Trimming pared 6 bases from V and 4 bases from J, leaving 15 bases between. CDR1 and CDR2 from the germline V gene are SEHNR and FQNEAQ (reference sequence). Note on this clone: What it recognizes is unknown.

The J gene is TRBJ1-1, the V gene TRBV7-9; D perhaps matches TRBD1 (6 bases). The TCR originated in an older woman in good health and CMV-seropositive. The sample taken for sequencing was PBMCs. CDR3 region: CASSPQGVGTEAFF. CDR3 sequence (DNA): TGTGCCAGCAGTCCACAGGGTGTAGGCACTGAAGCTTTCTTT.